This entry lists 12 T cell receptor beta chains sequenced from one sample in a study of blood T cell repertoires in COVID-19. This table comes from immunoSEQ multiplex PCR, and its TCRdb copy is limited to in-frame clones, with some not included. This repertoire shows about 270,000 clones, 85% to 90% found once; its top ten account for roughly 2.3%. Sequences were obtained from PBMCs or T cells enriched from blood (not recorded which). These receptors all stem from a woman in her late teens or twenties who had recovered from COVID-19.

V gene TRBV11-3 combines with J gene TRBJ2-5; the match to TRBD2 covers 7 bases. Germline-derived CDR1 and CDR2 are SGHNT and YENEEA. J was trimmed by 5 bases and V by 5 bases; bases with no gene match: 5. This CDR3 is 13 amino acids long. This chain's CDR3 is CASSPASGETQYF. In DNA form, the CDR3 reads TGTGCCAGCAGCCCGGCTAGCGGCGAGACCCAGTACTTC. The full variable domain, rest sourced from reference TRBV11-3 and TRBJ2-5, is EAGVVQSPRYKIIEKKQPVAFWCNPISGHNTLYWYLQNLGQGPELLIRYENEEAVDDSQLPKDRFSAERLKGVDSTLKIQPAELGDSAVYLCASSPASGETQYFGPGTRLLVL.

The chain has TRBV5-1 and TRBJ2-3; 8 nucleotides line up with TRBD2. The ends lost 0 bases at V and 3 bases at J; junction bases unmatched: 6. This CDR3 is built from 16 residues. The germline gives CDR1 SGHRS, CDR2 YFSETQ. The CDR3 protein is CASSLVAGGRTDTQYF. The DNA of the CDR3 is TGCGCCAGCAGCTTGGTCGCGGGGGGAAGGACAGATACGCAGTATTTT.

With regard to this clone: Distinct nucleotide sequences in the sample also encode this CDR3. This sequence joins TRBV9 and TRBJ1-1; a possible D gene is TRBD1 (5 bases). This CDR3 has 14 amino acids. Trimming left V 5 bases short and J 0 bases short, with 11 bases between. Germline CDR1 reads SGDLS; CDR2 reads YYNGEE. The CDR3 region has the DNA TGTGCCAGCAGTGTTGGGGGGATGAACACTGAAGCTTTCTTT. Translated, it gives CASSVGGMNTEAFF. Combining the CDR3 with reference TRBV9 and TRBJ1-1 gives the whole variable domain DSGVTQTPKHLITATGQRVTLRCSPRSGDLSVYWYQQSLDQGLQFLIQYYNGEERAKGNILERFSAQQFPDLHSELNLSSLELGDSALYFCASSVGGMNTEAFFGQGTRLTVV.

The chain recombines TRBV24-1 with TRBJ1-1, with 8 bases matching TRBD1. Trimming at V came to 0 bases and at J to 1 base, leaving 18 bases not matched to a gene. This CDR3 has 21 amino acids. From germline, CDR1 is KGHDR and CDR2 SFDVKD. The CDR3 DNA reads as TGTGCCACCAGTGATTTGATGAATCGGACAGGGAGGGCAGTGGGGAACACTGAAGCTTTCTTT. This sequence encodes CATSDLMNRTGRAVGNTEAFF.

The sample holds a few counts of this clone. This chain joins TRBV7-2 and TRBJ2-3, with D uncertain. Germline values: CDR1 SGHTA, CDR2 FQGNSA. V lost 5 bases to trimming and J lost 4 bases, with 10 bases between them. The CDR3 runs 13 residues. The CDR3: CASSPSRSDTQYF. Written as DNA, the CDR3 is TGTGCCAGCAGCCCTTCTAGGTCAGATACGCAGTATTTT.

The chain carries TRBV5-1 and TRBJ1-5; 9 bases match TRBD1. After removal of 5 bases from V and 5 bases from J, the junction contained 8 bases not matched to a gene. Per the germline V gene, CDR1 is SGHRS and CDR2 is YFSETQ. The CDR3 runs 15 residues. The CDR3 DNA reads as TGCGCCAGCAGTTATGGGACAGGGTTTTATCAGCCCCAGCATTTT. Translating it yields CASSYGTGFYQPQHF.

The CDR3 DNA is TGTGCCAGCAGGGAGGGGACTAGCGGGGGGCCGCTATACGAGCAGTACTTC. Translating it yields CASREGTSGGPLYEQYF. The chain has TRBV7-9 and TRBJ2-7; 15 nucleotides match TRBD2. Unmatched junction bases numbered 10, after V lost 6 bases and J lost 4 bases. The germline gives CDR1 SEHNR, CDR2 FQNEAQ (reference sequence). The CDR3 sequence is 17 residues long.

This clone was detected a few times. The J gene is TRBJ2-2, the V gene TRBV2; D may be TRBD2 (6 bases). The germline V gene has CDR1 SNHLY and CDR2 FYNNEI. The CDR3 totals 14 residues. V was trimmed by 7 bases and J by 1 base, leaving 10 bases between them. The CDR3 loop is CASMKRVNTGELFF. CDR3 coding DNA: TGTGCCAGCATGAAGCGGGTGAACACCGGGGAGCTGTTTTTT.

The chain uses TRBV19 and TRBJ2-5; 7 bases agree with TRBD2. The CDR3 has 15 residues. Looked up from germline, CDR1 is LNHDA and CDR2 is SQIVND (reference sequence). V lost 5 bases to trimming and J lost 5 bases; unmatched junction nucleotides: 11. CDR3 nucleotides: TGTGCCAGTAGTCCGAGGCGGGGGAAAGAGGAGACCCAGTACTTC. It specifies CASSPRRGKEETQYF.

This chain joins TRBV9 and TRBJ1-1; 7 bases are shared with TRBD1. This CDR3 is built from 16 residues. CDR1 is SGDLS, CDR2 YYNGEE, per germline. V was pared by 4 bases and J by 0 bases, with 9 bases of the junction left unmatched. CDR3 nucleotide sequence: TGTGCCAGCAGCCCTAGAGTAGGGGGCTTGAACACTGAAGCTTTCTTT. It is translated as CASSPRVGGLNTEAFF.

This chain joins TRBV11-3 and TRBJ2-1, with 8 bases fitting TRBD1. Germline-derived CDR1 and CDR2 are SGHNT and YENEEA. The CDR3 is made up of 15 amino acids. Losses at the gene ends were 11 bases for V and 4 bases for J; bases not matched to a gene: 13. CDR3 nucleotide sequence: TGTGCCGGGGACGACAGGGGAGGTTTATACAATGAGCAGTTCTTC. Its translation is CAGDDRGGLYNEQFF.

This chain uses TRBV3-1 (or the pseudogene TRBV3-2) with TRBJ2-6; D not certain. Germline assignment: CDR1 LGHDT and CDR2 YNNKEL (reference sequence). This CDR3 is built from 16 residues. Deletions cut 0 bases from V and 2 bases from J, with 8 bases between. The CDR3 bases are TGTGCCAGCAGCCAAGAACGGAGCCCTGGGGCCAACGTCCTGACTTTC. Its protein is CASSQERSPGANVLTF.